The 23 T cell receptor beta chains below were found in one sample sequenced in a study of T and B cells in COVID-19 patients. Blood genomic DNA input for TRB amplification was 250-500 ng. TRB rearrangements were amplified by multiplex PCR with BIOMED2 TRB-A/B primers. MiXCR, run by TCRdb on the multiplex PCR reads, gives a single entry per CDR3 protein. The sample includes 20,000 to 30,000 distinct CDR3 sequences, about 30% of them seen just once. Sequences were obtained from blood. Every receptor here comes from a human donor who had recovered from COVID-19.

Ten or more counts support this clonotype. The chain carries TRBV6-5 and TRBJ2-2; D perhaps matches TRBD1 (6 bases). The CDR3 loop spans 17 amino acids. Germline V gene data show CDR1 as MNHEY and CDR2 as SVGAGI. V shed 5 bases and J shed 1 base, with 17 bases lying between them. This CDR3 reads CASSRRPGTQNTGELFF. As DNA, the CDR3 is TGTGCCAGCAGTCGTAGACCCGGGACACAGAACACCGGGGAGCTGTTTTTT.

A few counts support this clonotype. The gene calls are TRBV7-6 and TRBJ2-1; 7 bases are a match to TRBD2. The V gene's germline CDR1 is SGHVS and CDR2 FNYEAQ. The CDR3 is 15 residues long. V was pared by 2 bases and J by 9 bases, with 10 bases of the junction left unmatched. The CDR3 region is CASSLQRGKGGEQFF. The CDR3 DNA sequence: TGTGCCAGCAGCTTACAGCGGGGAAAGGGTGGTGAGCAGTTCTTC.

This clonotype turned up a few times. This chain connects TRBV20-1 to TRBJ1-4; 9 nucleotides line up with TRBD1. CDR1 is DFQATT, CDR2 SNEGSKA, per germline (reference sequence). This CDR3 comprises 13 residues. After removal of 2 bases from V and 8 bases from J, the junction contained 3 bases not matched to a gene. The CDR3 DNA is TGCAGTGCTAGAAGGACAGGGGACGAAAAACTGTTTTTT. Translation: CSARRTGDEKLFF.

This clonotype was detected a few times. The chain employs TRBV6-4 and TRBJ1-4, with 9 bases matching TRBD1. With V trimmed by 0 bases and J by 8 bases, 4 bases remained unmatched. The CDR3 length is 15 residues. Germline CDR1 is MRHNA and CDR2 is SNTAGT. The CDR3 reads CASSDSGTGTEKLFF. The CDR3 DNA reads TGTGCCAGCAGTGACTCGGGGACAGGGACCGAAAAACTGTTTTTT.

The gene calls are TRBV5-1 and TRBJ2-2, with 9 bases fitting TRBD1. The germline gives CDR1 SGHRS, CDR2 YFSETQ. Trimming cost V 5 bases and J 8 bases; bases outside gene matches: 4. The CDR3 is 13 amino acids. CDR3 coding DNA: TGCGCCAGCAGGGGACAGGGCTTGGGGGAGCTGTTTTTT. Its protein is CASRGQGLGELFF.

This clonotype was seen only a few times. The chain has TRBV14 and TRBJ2-1, with TRBD1 matching over 8 bases. Germline loops: CDR1 SGHDN, CDR2 FVKESK. This CDR3 is 15 amino acids long. V gave up 1 base and J gave up 4 bases; unmatched junction bases: 3. The CDR3 DNA sequence: TGTGCCAGCAGCCAAGCCAGGGGGCCTTACAATGAGCAGTTCTTC. Translating it yields CASSQARGPYNEQFF.

This clonotype was counted a few times. This rearrangement joins TRBV27 to TRBJ2-6; D possibly matches TRBD1 or TRBD2 (6 bases each). This CDR3 is built from 16 residues. Trimming cost V 3 bases and J 4 bases, with 13 bases left between them. Germline CDR1 and CDR2: MNHEY and SMNVEV (reference sequence). The CDR3 DNA follows: TGTGCCAGCAGTTTTGTCTGGGGGGCCGGGGCCAACGTCCTGACTTTC. This encodes CASSFVWGAGANVLTF.

This clonotype was recorded many times. The V and J genes are TRBV27 and TRBJ2-1, with 9 bases aligning to TRBD2. Germline V gene lookup returns CDR1 MNHEY and CDR2 SMNVEV (reference sequence). V was clipped by 8 bases and J by 6 bases; unmatched bases: 5. The CDR3 length is 13 residues. Here the CDR3 DNA reads TGTGCCAGCGGGCGGGAGGGAATCAATGAGCAGTTCTTC. Encoded protein: CASGREGINEQFF.

The rearrangement uses TRBV15 and TRBJ1-1, with D tentatively TRBD1 (6 bases). V shed 1 base and J shed 3 bases, with 15 bases lying between them. CDR1 and CDR2 (germline): LNHNV, YYDKDF (reference sequence). The length of the CDR3 is 16 residues. The CDR3 DNA reads TGTGCCACCAGCAGAGCTCGGGGGCCGGGACACACTGAAGCTTTCTTT. Residues: CATSRARGPGHTEAFF.

There are many counts of this clonotype. The CDR3 loop reads CASSIGLGYEQYF. The CDR3 DNA reads TGTGCCAGTAGTATAGGGCTCGGCTACGAGCAGTACTTC. The V and J genes are TRBV19 and TRBJ2-7; no firm D call. Germline CDR1 LNHDA, CDR2 SQIVND (reference sequence). The CDR3 extends over 13 amino acids. V lost 1 base and J lost 3, with 7 bases in between. The full variable domain, completed using reference TRBV19 and TRBJ2-7, is DGGITQSPKYLFRKEGQNVTLSCEQNLNHDAMYWYRQDPGQGLRLIYYSQIVNDFQKGDIAEGYSVSREKKESFPLTVTSAQKNPTAFYLCASSIGLGYEQYFGPGTRLTVT.

This clonotype has a handful of counts. This rearrangement joins TRBV6-1 to TRBJ2-1, with 9 positions matching TRBD2. Germline lookup yields CDR1 MNHNS and CDR2 SASEGT. This CDR3 spans 15 amino acids. J was trimmed by 2 bases and V by 5 bases; bases with no gene match: 4. The CDR3 DNA reads TGTGCCAGCAGTAAAATAGCGGGAGCCTACAATGAGCAGTTCTTC. It yields the protein CASSKIAGAYNEQFF.

The genes are TRBV10-3 and TRBJ1-1; unclear D gene. CDR3 length equals 14 residues. Germline assignment: CDR1 ENHRY and CDR2 SYGVKD. Trimming stripped 6 bases from V and 5 bases from J, with 16 bases between. The CDR3 is CAIRARPQDTEAFF. In DNA form, the CDR3 reads TGTGCCATCAGGGCGAGGCCTCAAGATACTGAAGCTTTCTTT.

This rearrangement joins TRBV6-2 or TRBV6-3 to TRBJ1-5; D may be TRBD1 (6 bases). V lost 2 bases to trimming and J lost 5 bases, with 13 bases between them. The V gene's germline CDR1 is MNHEY and CDR2 SVGEGT. The CDR3 spans 15 residues. CDR3 coding DNA: TGTGCCAGCAGTTACCCCGGGGGCCGGTATCAGCCCCAGCATTTT. Its protein is CASSYPGGRYQPQHF.

By sample share, this clonotype is medium-sized (0.01 to 0.1%). The chain uses TRBV29-1 and TRBJ2-7, with 8 positions matching TRBD1. Germline values: CDR1 SQVTM, CDR2 ANQGSEA. V dropped 7 bases and J dropped 6; count of bases not matched to a gene: 14. This CDR3 spans 14 amino acids. CDR3 loop: CSAGSGQGAGEQYF. The CDR3 DNA reads as TGCAGCGCCGGATCGGGGCAGGGGGCTGGCGAGCAGTACTTC.

This chain joins TRBV5-3 and TRBJ2-1; TRBD2 matches 11 bases. TRBV5-3 is designated an ORF whose function remains uncertain. The CDR3 spans 15 residues. With V trimmed by 2 bases and J by 8 bases, 6 bases remained unmatched. The chain's CDR3 is CARSFSGRAHDEQFF. DNA of the CDR3: TGTGCCAGAAGCTTTAGCGGGAGGGCCCACGATGAGCAGTTCTTC.

This chain uses TRBV5-6 with TRBJ1-1; D gene uncertain. Germline CDR1 is SGHDT and CDR2 is YYEEEE. CDR3 length: 11 residues. The CDR3 spells CVSSLNTEAFF. The CDR3 DNA is TGTGTTAGCAGCTTGAACACTGAAGCTTTCTTT.

This sequence joins TRBV4-3 and TRBJ2-2; 7 bases align to TRBD2. CDR1 and CDR2 from the germline V gene are LGHNA and YSLEER. The CDR3 length is 15 residues. Trimming took 1 base from V and 3 from J; bases not matched to a gene: 2. The CDR3 DNA follows: TGCGCCAGCAGCCAAGTAGGGAGGGACACCGGGGAGCTGTTTTTT. Protein product: CASSQVGRDTGELFF.

The V gene is TRBV5-1, the J gene TRBJ2-3; tentatively, D is TRBD2 (6 bases). Germline CDR1 reads SGHRS; CDR2 reads YFSETQ. CDR3 length equals 15 residues. V was shortened by 0 bases and J by 5 bases, with 13 bases between the two germline ends. The CDR3 DNA reads as TGCGCCAGCAGCTTGGGGGTCCCGGGGGTAGATACGCAGTATTTT. It is translated as CASSLGVPGVDTQYF. The full variable domain, completed using reference TRBV5-1 and TRBJ2-3, is KAGVTQTPRYLIKTRGQQVTLSCSPISGHRSVSWYQQTPGQGLQFLFEYFSETQRNKGNFPGRFSGRQFSNSRSEMNVSTLELGDSALYLCASSLGVPGVDTQYFGPGTRLTVL.

This clonotype was detected a few times. The chain has TRBV18 and TRBJ1-3, with a possible D match to TRBD1 (5 bases). V dropped 3 bases and J dropped 8 bases, with 14 bases sitting between them. The CDR3 sequence is 14 residues long. Looked up from germline, CDR1 is KGHSH and CDR2 is LQKENI. Here the CDR3 reads CASSPPQGSYTIYF. The CDR3 coding sequence is TGTGCCAGCTCACCGCCCCAGGGTTCATACACCATATATTTT.

The CDR3 DNA sequence: TGTGCCAGTACAGGCCTGGGGGGGCTGCAGCCCCAGCATTTT. The encoded protein is CASTGLGGLQPQHF. The V gene is TRBV12-3 or TRBV12-4, the J gene TRBJ1-5; TRBD1 might be the D (6 bases). The CDR3 length is 14 residues. Trimming left V 9 bases short and J 7 bases short, with 19 bases between.

The chain has TRBV6-5 and TRBJ1-1, with a possible D match to TRBD1 (5 bases). The CDR3 extends over 13 amino acids. V lost 5 bases to trimming and J lost 11 bases, with 18 bases between them. Germline V CDR1 and CDR2: MNHEY, SVGAGI. The CDR3 loop is CASSRGRGSAAFF. CDR3 nucleotides: TGTGCCAGCAGTAGAGGCCGGGGCAGCGCGGCTTTCTTT.

This clonotype occurred a few times. The chain recombines TRBV20-1 with TRBJ2-7, with D possibly being TRBD1 (5 bases). V was trimmed by 7 bases and J by 2 bases, leaving 15 bases between them. Germline values: CDR1 DFQATT, CDR2 SNEGSKA (reference sequence). The CDR3 totals 13 residues. The CDR3 reads CSVVGLNAYEQYF. CDR3 DNA sequence: TGCAGTGTCGTGGGGCTGAACGCCTACGAGCAGTACTTC.

The J gene is TRBJ1-1, the V gene TRBV7-4; D uncertain. Trimming cost V 7 bases and J 4 bases, with 16 bases left between them. Germline values: CDR1 SGHVT, CDR2 SQSDAQ. This CDR3 contains 14 residues. The CDR3 region has the DNA TGTGCCAGCACCATTTTGGGCGGTAGCACTGAAGCTTTCTTT. Translation gives CASTILGGSTEAFF.